This paragraph covers one T cell receptor (beta chain) sequence. Measured with immunoSEQ multiplex PCR; TCRdb has only the in-frame clones, and not every one. The data contain around 62,000 clones, over 75% of them singletons. Trimming cost V 8 bases and J 2 bases; bases outside gene matches: 5. The CDR3 is made up of 14 amino acids. Germline V gene data show CDR1 as LNHDA and CDR2 as SQIVND (reference sequence). The record originates from a study of T cell changes during pregnancy in multiple sclerosis. This chain uses TRBV19 with TRBJ2-1, with TRBD1 matching over 8 bases. Sequenced material: peripheral blood, taken in the third trimester of pregnancy. This TCR derives from a female donor with multiple sclerosis, enrolled in a pregnancy study. The chain's CDR3 is CASATGETYNEQFF. As DNA, the CDR3 is TGTGCCAGTGCGACAGGGGAAACCTACAATGAGCAGTTCTTC.